The TCR beta chain under discussion was sequenced for a study of shared clonotypes between healthy human individuals. Study results and caveats: Among several donors, approximately 4.6% of naive CD4 clonotypes were found in common.

This table comes from immunoSEQ multiplex PCR, and its TCRdb copy is limited to in-frame clones, with some not included. The data contain 150,000 to 200,000 clones, approximately 61% of them singletons. Trimming removed 7 bases from V and 2 bases from J, with 9 bases in between. CDR3 length: 12 amino acids. CDR1 is WNHNN and CDR2 is SYGVQD in the germline V gene (reference sequence). This clone was counted between two and nine times. What it recognizes is unknown. This chain joins TRBV10-1 and TRBJ2-7; tentatively, D is TRBD2 (6 bases). The sample consisted of memory CD4+ T cells sorted from blood. Regarding subset: CD45RA-negative fraction. The TCR sequence derives from a man aged 25-45 years in good health. The CDR3 protein is CASTGLTYEQYF. The CDR3 DNA reads TGCGCCAGCACGGGACTTACCTACGAGCAGTACTTC.